These 8 T cell receptor beta chains were sequenced from one sample in a study of blood T cells in healthy people across ages. It was with a sample-barcoded 5' primer and a J-beta primer mix that a second PCR of about 6 to 12 cycles was run. Using its own MiXCR run on the 5' RACE reads, TCRdb lists one record per CDR3 protein. Here the sample spans 800,000 to 1,000,000 distinct CDR3 sequences, approximately 49% being singletons. Sequencing was performed on blood. The origin of the receptors is a man aged 30 to 45 in good health.

The table lists this clonotype with a few counts. The rearrangement joins TRBV11-3 to TRBJ2-5, with D tentatively TRBD1 (6 bases). CDR1 and CDR2 from the germline V gene are SGHNT and YENEEA. Trimming cost V 5 bases and J 1 base, with 11 bases left between them. The CDR3 runs 14 residues. The CDR3 DNA sequence: TGTGCCAGCAGCCAACAGGGAGTCCAAGAGACCCAGTACTTC. Amino acid sequence: CASSQQGVQETQYF.

This clonotype turned up a few times. The J gene is TRBJ2-5, the V gene TRBV30, with TRBD2 matching over 8 bases. The CDR3 length is 15 residues. With V trimmed by 0 bases and J by 5 bases, 8 bases remained unmatched. CDR1 and CDR2 (germline): GTSNPN, SVGIG (reference sequence). In DNA, the CDR3 is TGTGCCTGGAGTGTAGGGGATGCGGGGGGTGAGACCCAGTACTTC. Encoded protein: CAWSVGDAGGETQYF.

This clonotype was picked up many times. The chain uses TRBV12-3 or TRBV12-4 and TRBJ2-5; D may be TRBD1 or TRBD2 (5 bases each). The V and J ends lost 5 bases and 5 bases respectively, with 18 bases between them. This CDR3 has 15 residues. The CDR3 here is CASSPPGPKGETQYF. As DNA, the CDR3 is TGTGCCAGCAGTCCTCCGGGACCGAAGGGGGAGACCCAGTACTTC.

V usage is TRBV12-3 or TRBV12-4 and J usage is TRBJ1-1, with 11 nucleotides matching TRBD1. The trim removed 5 bases at V and 0 bases at J, leaving 5 bases unmatched. CDR3 length: 16 residues. The DNA of the CDR3 is TGTGCCAGCAGTCTTGGACAGGGGGCGATGAACACTGAAGCTTTCTTT. It translates to CASSLGQGAMNTEAFF.

The V gene is TRBV28, the J gene TRBJ2-2, with D uncertain. V dropped 5 bases and J dropped 6 bases, with 7 bases sitting between them. From germline, CDR1 is MDHEN and CDR2 SYDVKM. There are 12 residues in the CDR3. The CDR3 region is CASSRVAGELFF. The CDR3 DNA sequence: TGTGCCAGCAGTCGGGTCGCCGGGGAGCTGTTTTTT.

The chain couples TRBV11-3 to TRBJ2-1; D might be TRBD2 (7 bases). In germline, CDR1 is SGHNT, CDR2 YENEEA. The CDR3 runs to 18 residues. The ends were cut back, 1 base at V and 0 bases at J, with 16 bases in the middle. In DNA form, the CDR3 reads TGTGCCAGCAGCTTAGGCGGCGGGGGCCCCGCCTCCTACAATGAGCAGTTCTTC. It yields the protein CASSLGGGGPASYNEQFF.

The rearrangement joins TRBV3-1 to TRBJ1-2, with 8 bases lining up with TRBD1. The length of the CDR3 is 18 residues. The trim removed 4 bases at V and 2 bases at J, leaving 15 bases unmatched. CDR1 and CDR2 (germline): LGHDT, YNNKEL (reference sequence). The DNA for the CDR3 is TGTGCCAGCAGCCTGAAGGGGACAGGTCGCTCTAAAAACTATGGCTACACCTTC. Its protein is CASSLKGTGRSKNYGYTF.

The rearrangement links TRBV28 to TRBJ1-1; possible D gene TRBD1, 6 bases. The CDR3 spans 15 residues. The V end was cut by 1 base, the J end by 4 bases, with 13 bases between. Looked up from germline, CDR1 is MDHEN and CDR2 is SYDVKM. CDR3 sequence reads: CASSLFGRGGTEAFF. CDR3 nucleotides: TGTGCCAGCAGTTTATTCGGCAGGGGTGGCACTGAAGCTTTCTTT.